This T cell receptor beta chain stems from a study of patients with pleural tuberculosis. TCRdb redid the calling of the reads with MiXCR, one entry per CDR3 protein. The data contain some 29,000 distinct CDR3 sequences, more than 15% of them singletons. By share of the sample, this clonotype is medium-sized. The trim removed 6 bases at V and 8 bases at J, leaving 4 bases unmatched. The CDR3 is 13 amino acids. Germline CDR1 MNHEY, CDR2 SMNVEV (reference sequence). The chain is built from TRBV27 and TRBJ1-4; 9 bases are a match to TRBD1. The clonotype comes from a human donor with pleural tuberculosis. The specimen was peripheral blood. The CDR3 DNA sequence: TGTGCCAGCAGAGGGACAGGGCACGAAAAACTGTTTTTT. It is translated as CASRGTGHEKLFF. Using reference TRBV27 and TRBJ1-4 for the parts outside the CDR3, the full variable domain is EAQVTQNPRYLITVTGKKLTVTCSQNMNHEYMSWYRQDPGLGLRQIYYSMNVEVTDKGDVPEGYKVSRKEKRNFPLILESPSPNQTSLYFCASRGTGHEKLFFGSGTQLSVL.